These 32 T cell receptor beta chains came from one sample sequenced in a study of blood T cell repertoires in COVID-19. Profiled with immunoSEQ multiplex PCR; TCRdb holds only in-frame clones, not every one. The repertoire holds roughly 86,000 clones, with about 80% as singletons. Sequencing was carried out using peripheral blood. The receptors originated from a woman between 65 and 79 years old with acute or convalescent COVID-19.

V usage is TRBV4-2 and J usage is TRBJ1-3; no reliable D call. Germline V gene sequence: CDR1 LGHNA, CDR2 YNFKEQ. The CDR3 spans 13 residues. Trimming shortened V by 0 bases and J by 6 bases, and 6 bases separated the two germline ends. DNA of the CDR3: TGTGCCAGCAGCCAAGAGACTATAAACACCATATATTTT. Its translation is CASSQETINTIYF.

The chain carries TRBV28 and TRBJ2-1, with TRBD1 identical over 12 bases. Germline V lookup: CDR1 MDHEN, CDR2 SYDVKM. J lost 3 bases, V lost 8 bases, and 2 bases had no gene match. The CDR3 extends over 14 amino acids. DNA of the CDR3: TGTGCCAGCGGGACAGGGGGCTACTACAATGAGCAGTTCTTC. Amino acids: CASGTGGYYNEQFF.

V gene TRBV5-1 combines with J gene TRBJ2-4; tentative D call: TRBD2 (6 bases). Germline CDR1 SGHRS, CDR2 YFSETQ. V was shortened by 4 bases and J by 4 bases, with 15 bases between the two germline ends. The CDR3 has 15 amino acids. The CDR3 loop is CASSPGTAGKNIQYF. The CDR3 DNA follows: TGCGCCAGCAGCCCGGGGACTGCAGGGAAAAACATTCAGTACTTC.

The DNA for the CDR3 is TGTGCCAGCAGTGAAGCTGGATGGGGGCCACAAGAGACCCAGTACTTC. Translated: CASSEAGWGPQETQYF. The V call is TRBV2, the J call TRBJ2-5; possibly TRBD1 for D (6 bases). There are 16 residues in the CDR3. Germline V gives CDR1 SNHLY, CDR2 FYNNEI. V was cut by 0 bases and J by 2 bases, with 13 bases left in between.

This chain connects TRBV2 to TRBJ2-2; 7 positions match TRBD2. The CDR3 extends over 15 amino acids. Trimming took 3 bases from V and 5 from J; bases not matched to a gene: 6. Per the germline V gene, CDR1 is SNHLY and CDR2 is FYNNEI. The DNA for the CDR3 is TGTGCCAGCAGTGATTGGGGGGGAGGAACCGGGGAGCTGTTTTTT. Translating it yields CASSDWGGGTGELFF.

This clone showed up just once. The chain couples TRBV5-8 to TRBJ2-1, with D possibly matching TRBD2 (5 bases). V was cut by 0 bases and J by 3 bases, with 10 bases left in between. The CDR3 is 15 residues long. CDR1 and CDR2 from the germline V gene are SGHTS and YDEGEE. The CDR3 loop reads CASSLGDYFYNEQFF. CDR3 nucleotide sequence: TGTGCCAGCAGCTTGGGTGACTATTTCTACAATGAGCAGTTCTTC.

The rearrangement uses TRBV6-6 and TRBJ2-2; TRBD2 matches at 11 bases. Germline assignment: CDR1 MNHNY and CDR2 SVGAGI (reference sequence). Losses at the gene ends were 5 bases for V and 3 bases for J; bases not matched to a gene: 17. The CDR3 contains 20 residues. CDR3 nucleotide sequence: TGTGCCAGCAGTCCCCGGGGGGGCCTAGCGGGGGGCTTAGACACCGGGGAGCTGTTTTTT. This codes for CASSPRGGLAGGLDTGELFF.

The genes are TRBV4-1 and TRBJ1-5; weak D call: TRBD1 (6 bases). CDR3 length: 16 amino acids. Germline CDR1 is MGHRA and CDR2 is YSYEKL. Trimming stripped 0 bases from V and 5 bases from J, with 14 bases between. The CDR3 here is CASSQDPHRVDQPQHF. Here the CDR3 DNA reads TGCGCCAGCAGCCAAGATCCTCACAGGGTGGATCAGCCCCAGCATTTT.

A single count supports this clone. The chain couples TRBV6-6 to TRBJ2-7, with TRBD2 matching 8 bases. J gave up 6 bases and V 6 bases, and 7 bases lay outside the gene matches. This CDR3 has 13 amino acids. The germline CDR1 and CDR2 sequences are MNHNY and SVGAGI (reference sequence). DNA for the CDR3: TGTGCCAGCAGCCCCCCCGGGGGGGTCGAGCAGTACTTC. The encoded protein is CASSPPGGVEQYF.

V gene TRBV5-6 combines with J gene TRBJ2-7, with a tentative D call TRBD1 (5 bases). Germline CDR1 reads SGHDT; CDR2 reads YYEEEE. V was shortened by 3 bases and J by 3 bases, with 22 bases between the two germline ends. The CDR3 contains 17 residues. CDR3 coding DNA: TGTGCCAGCAGCTCCCCAACCACCCCAGGGTTACGCTACGAGCAGTACTTC. Encoded protein: CASSSPTTPGLRYEQYF.

The chain links TRBV6-5 to TRBJ1-2; TRBD1 matches 9 bases. V lost 8 bases, J lost 8 bases, and 9 bases stayed unmatched. Germline CDR1 reads MNHEY; CDR2 reads SVGAGI. This CDR3 spans 13 amino acids. The CDR3 spells CASVGTGHEGYTF. The CDR3 coding sequence is TGTGCCAGCGTCGGGACAGGGCATGAGGGCTACACCTTC.

This rearrangement joins TRBV7-3 to TRBJ2-2, with D possibly being TRBD1 (6 bases). V was shortened by 5 bases and J by 6 bases, with 10 bases between the two germline ends. Germline loops: CDR1 SGHTA, CDR2 FQGTGA. The CDR3 extends over 13 amino acids. The CDR3: CASSPTGSGELFF. The CDR3 coding sequence is TGTGCCAGCAGCCCGACAGGATCCGGGGAGCTGTTTTTT.

This chain links TRBV29-1 with TRBJ2-3, with D possibly TRBD2 on 6 matching bases. V was pared by 6 bases and J by 0 bases, with 16 bases between. CDR1 is SQVTM and CDR2 is ANQGSEA in the germline V gene. This CDR3 spans 15 amino acids. The CDR3 is CSVVWGVGSTDTQYF. CDR3 nucleotide sequence: TGCAGCGTGGTCTGGGGGGTAGGCAGCACAGATACGCAGTATTTT.

This clone was counted a few times. The chain recombines TRBV28 with TRBJ2-7; D might be TRBD2 (6 bases). The CDR3 loop spans 10 amino acids. Germline V gene sequence: CDR1 MDHEN, CDR2 SYDVKM. Trimming pared 6 bases from V and 11 bases from J, leaving 11 bases between. CDR3 DNA: TGTGCCAGCAGATCGGGACTCGAGTACTTC. Its translation: CASRSGLEYF.

This clone was seen just once. V is TRBV5-1 and J is TRBJ1-1; D is perhaps TRBD1 (6 bases). Germline CDR1 reads SGHRS; CDR2 reads YFSETQ. The CDR3 is 14 residues long. V was shortened by 2 bases and J by 2 bases, with 10 bases between the two germline ends. CDR3 bases: TGCGCCAGCAGCTTTCAGGGGCCTAACACTGAAGCTTTCTTT. Its translation: CASSFQGPNTEAFF.

This clone was detected once. The chain has TRBV19 and TRBJ1-2; 7 bases align to TRBD1. Germline CDR1 LNHDA, CDR2 SQIVND (reference sequence). V dropped 5 bases and J dropped 1; count of bases not matched to a gene: 7. The CDR3 spans 15 residues. CDR3 nucleotides: TGTGCCAGTAGTCTACTCCAGGGGGGTAACTATGGCTACACCTTC. Protein sequence: CASSLLQGGNYGYTF.

There are a few counts of this clone. This rearrangement joins TRBV5-1 to TRBJ2-3; TRBD1 aligns across 8 bases. The CDR3 length is 18 residues. V dropped 0 bases and J dropped 0; count of bases not matched to a gene: 9. The germline gives CDR1 SGHRS, CDR2 YFSETQ. For the CDR3, the DNA is TGCGCCAGCAGCTTGGCGACAGGGGCAACCTTTAGCACAGATACGCAGTATTTT. Protein sequence: CASSLATGATFSTDTQYF.

The chain is built from TRBV4-1 and TRBJ2-2; TRBD1 aligns across 7 bases. CDR1 MGHRA and CDR2 YSYEKL come from the germline V gene. This CDR3 spans 13 amino acids. With V trimmed by 6 bases and J by 4 bases, 2 bases remained unmatched. The CDR3 bases are TGCGCCAGCAGTCGGACAGGCACCGGGGAGCTGTTTTTT. Protein: CASSRTGTGELFF.

The genes are TRBV6-1 and TRBJ1-5; D gene uncertain. This CDR3 region has 13 residues. V gave up 3 bases and J gave up 3 bases, with 6 bases separating them. Germline loops: CDR1 MNHNS, CDR2 SASEGT. This CDR3 reads CASSDNTNQPQHF. The CDR3 coding sequence is TGTGCCAGCAGTGATAACACCAATCAGCCCCAGCATTTT.

V gene TRBV18 combines with J gene TRBJ1-4, with TRBD1 identical over 9 bases. Germline V gene lookup returns CDR1 KGHSH and CDR2 LQKENI. The CDR3 has 15 residues. V shed 6 bases, J shed 8 bases, and the junction held 10 bases outside the gene matches. This chain's CDR3 is CASSPLQGALEKLFF. DNA for the CDR3: TGTGCCAGCTCGCCATTACAGGGGGCGCTGGAAAAACTGTTTTTT.

The chain employs TRBV30 and TRBJ1-1, with TRBD1 matching over 8 bases. CDR3 length: 14 residues. The germline gives CDR1 GTSNPN, CDR2 SVGIG (reference sequence). J was trimmed by 7 bases and V by 0 bases; bases with no gene match: 7. The CDR3 region is CAWSVPGGLIEAFF. Written as DNA, the CDR3 is TGTGCCTGGAGTGTACCAGGGGGCCTTATTGAAGCTTTCTTT.

This chain links TRBV19 with TRBJ1-5; D remains unclear. This CDR3 has 13 residues. CDR1 and CDR2 (germline): LNHDA, SQIVND (reference sequence). Trimming pared 7 bases from V and 2 bases from J, leaving 9 bases between. CDR3 in DNA: TGTGCCAGTACCCCGCGGGGCAATCAGCCCCAGCATTTT. Translating it yields CASTPRGNQPQHF.

V is TRBV9 and J is TRBJ2-2; 13 bases are shared with TRBD2. Germline V gene lookup returns CDR1 SGDLS and CDR2 YYNGEE. J lost 5 bases, V lost 2 bases, and 9 bases had no gene match. The CDR3 sequence is 18 residues long. As DNA, the CDR3 is TGTGCCAGCAGCGTCGGACTAGCGGGGGCGTTAGGAACCGGGGAGCTGTTTTTT. It encodes CASSVGLAGALGTGELFF.

The chain carries TRBV6-1 and TRBJ2-7; 9 bases map to TRBD2. CDR1 and CDR2 from the germline V gene are MNHNS and SASEGT. V shed 3 bases, J shed 7 bases, and the junction held 10 bases outside the gene matches. The CDR3 totals 15 residues. The CDR3 sequence: CASSDNRGGAGEQYF. The CDR3 bases are TGTGCCAGCAGTGACAACCGCGGGGGGGCGGGTGAGCAGTACTTC.

The chain joins TRBV5-4 to TRBJ2-7; TRBD2 might be the D (5 bases). CDR3 size: 16 residues. The ends were cut back, 0 bases at V and 2 bases at J, with 15 bases in the middle. CDR1 SGHNT and CDR2 YYREEE come from the germline V gene (reference sequence). The CDR3 DNA is TGTGCCAGCAGCTTGGGGGCGGGCTCCTCCACCTACGAGCAGTACTTC. Translating gives CASSLGAGSSTYEQYF. Supplemented by reference TRBV5-4 and TRBJ2-7, the full variable domain reads ETGVTQSPTHLIKTRGQQVTLRCSSQSGHNTVSWYQQALGQGPQFIFQYYREEENGRGNFPPRFSGLQFPNYSSELNVNALELDDSALYLCASSLGAGSSTYEQYFGPGTRLTVT.

The chain couples TRBV27 to TRBJ2-5; TRBD1 agrees at 10 bases. The V gene end was trimmed by 0 bases and the J gene end by 2 bases; junction bases not matched to a gene: 6. CDR3 length: 17 residues. Looked up from germline, CDR1 is MNHEY and CDR2 is SMNVEV (reference sequence). The CDR3 DNA sequence: TGTGCCAGCAGTTTATCAGTCCCGGGACAGGGGCAAGAGACCCAGTACTTC. Translation: CASSLSVPGQGQETQYF.

The chain links TRBV2 to TRBJ1-2; D might be TRBD1 (6 bases). Germline V gene data show CDR1 as SNHLY and CDR2 as FYNNEI. Trimming removed 5 bases from V and 3 bases from J, with 13 bases in between. This CDR3 contains 14 residues. The CDR3 nucleotides are TGTGCCAGCAGTCTACGGACAGTTGACTATGGCTACACCTTC. Protein product: CASSLRTVDYGYTF. Combining the CDR3 with reference TRBV2 and TRBJ1-2 gives the whole variable domain EPEVTQTPSHQVTQMGQEVILRCVPISNHLYFYWYRQILGQKVEFLVSFYNNEISEKSEIFDDQFSVERPDGSNFTLKIRSTKLEDSAMYFCASSLRTVDYGYTFGSGTRLTVV.

The V and J genes are TRBV27 and TRBJ2-1; TRBD1 matches 10 bases. Trimming took 4 bases from V and 7 from J; bases not matched to a gene: 4. Germline lookup yields CDR1 MNHEY and CDR2 SMNVEV (reference sequence). The CDR3 length is 14 residues. In DNA form, the CDR3 reads TGTGCCAGCAGTTACGGGACAGGGGTGAATGAGCAGTTCTTC. This sequence encodes CASSYGTGVNEQFF.

J is TRBJ2-3 and V is TRBV5-6; the D gene is possibly TRBD1 (6 bases). V gave up 3 bases and J gave up 1 base, with 9 bases separating them. This CDR3 spans 14 amino acids. Germline V CDR1 and CDR2: SGHDT, YYEEEE. The CDR3 DNA sequence: TGTGCCAGCAGCTCCGCAGGGGGCACAGATACGCAGTATTTT. Encoded protein: CASSSAGGTDTQYF.

The rearrangement links TRBV6-6 to TRBJ1-1, with TRBD1 as a possible D gene (6 bases). The V end was cut by 6 bases, the J end by 1 base, with 12 bases between. There are 14 residues in the CDR3. The germline gives CDR1 MNHNY, CDR2 SVGAGI (reference sequence). The CDR3 region is CASSKSGENTEAFF. CDR3 nucleotides: TGTGCCAGCAGCAAGTCAGGGGAGAACACTGAAGCTTTCTTT.

This chain joins TRBV19 and TRBJ1-3; weak D call: TRBD1 (6 bases). This CDR3 is 14 amino acids long. Germline V gene lookup returns CDR1 LNHDA and CDR2 SQIVND (reference sequence). V was clipped by 3 bases and J by 5 bases, with 11 bases between them. CDR3 nucleotides: TGTGCCAGTAGTATCCAGGGGCAAAGAAACACCATATATTTT. Translated: CASSIQGQRNTIYF.

The gene calls are TRBV5-1 and TRBJ2-1, with 10 bases fitting TRBD1. Germline assignment: CDR1 SGHRS and CDR2 YFSETQ. CDR3 length: 15 residues. With V trimmed by 3 bases and J by 4 bases, 4 bases remained unmatched. This CDR3 is CASSSGTGEYNEQFF. CDR3 DNA sequence: TGCGCCAGCAGCTCCGGGACAGGGGAATACAATGAGCAGTTCTTC.